The 8 T cell receptor beta chains in this list originate from one sample, sequenced in a study of T cells in Graves' hyperthyroidism and ophthalmopathy. The investigators amplified TCR beta CDR3 regions from RNA transcripts. An initial round of RT-PCR targeting the TCR CDR3 relied on the HTBI primer set. TCRdb fed the multiplex PCR reads into MiXCR, producing one record per CDR3 protein. The sample contains some 570,000 distinct CDR3 sequences, under 20% of which appear only once. Input material: blood. The source is a woman aged 18 to 35 with Graves' ophthalmopathy.

The rearrangement links TRBV28 to TRBJ1-3; tentative D call: TRBD1 (6 bases). This CDR3 spans 14 amino acids. The V end lost 7 bases, the J end lost 0 bases, and 10 bases lay between the germline ends. Germline assignment: CDR1 MDHEN and CDR2 SYDVKM. The CDR3 region is CASKGGTSGNTIYF. The CDR3 bases are TGTGCCAGCAAGGGGGGAACCTCTGGAAACACCATATATTTT.

CDR3 region: CASSFGQGADGYTF. CDR3 DNA sequence: TGTGCCAGCAGTTTCGGACAGGGGGCAGATGGCTACACCTTC. The chain is built from TRBV6-5 and TRBJ1-2; TRBD1 matches at 11 bases. This CDR3 is 14 amino acids long. Trimming took 4 bases from V and 6 from J; bases not matched to a gene: 4. Germline CDR1 is MNHEY and CDR2 is SVGAGI.

This clonotype has only one observation. The V gene is TRBV5-1, the J gene TRBJ2-5; TRBD1 or TRBD2 may be the D gene (5 bases each). Trimming removed 4 bases at V and 3 bases at J, with 13 bases between. Germline CDR1 and CDR2: SGHRS and YFSETQ. This CDR3 comprises 14 residues. The CDR3 loop is CASSDGTPEETQYF. The CDR3 coding sequence is TGCGCCAGCAGCGACGGGACCCCGGAAGAGACCCAGTACTTC.

The J gene is TRBJ2-3, the V gene TRBV2; 13 nucleotides line up with TRBD2. CDR1 is SNHLY and CDR2 is FYNNEI in the germline V gene. V lost 10 bases and J lost 3; bases outside the gene matches: 4. This CDR3 region has 14 residues. The CDR3 loop is CANGLAGATDTQYF. CDR3 sequence (DNA): TGTGCCAACGGACTAGCGGGAGCTACAGATACGCAGTATTTT.

The chain employs TRBV27 and TRBJ2-7, with 7 positions matching TRBD2. The CDR3 covers 16 residues. The V gene end was trimmed by 4 bases and the J gene end by 0 bases; junction bases not matched to a gene: 9. Per germline, CDR1 MNHEY and CDR2 SMNVEV (reference sequence). CDR3 sequence (DNA): TGTGCCAGCAGTTCTATCGGGACTAAGAGCTCCTACGAGCAGTACTTC. This translates into CASSSIGTKSSYEQYF.

This clonotype was counted at least ten times. CDR3 DNA: TGTGCCAGCAGCTTAGACGGGGATCGGAATGAAGCTTTCTTT. It codes for CASSLDGDRNEAFF. The J gene is TRBJ1-1, the V gene TRBV7-2; D is undetermined. CDR1 is SGHTA and CDR2 is FQGNSA in the germline V gene. This CDR3 has 14 residues. Trimming removed 1 base from V and 7 bases from J, with 13 bases in between.

The rearrangement uses TRBV2 and TRBJ1-2; no clear D. Germline loops: CDR1 SNHLY, CDR2 FYNNEI. Trimming shortened V by 7 bases and J by 4 bases, and 13 bases separated the two germline ends. The CDR3 has 13 residues. The CDR3 DNA follows: TGTGCCAGCAAGCGTCGTCTCCTCTATGGCTACACCTTC. Translation: CASKRRLLYGYTF.

This clonotype was seen ten or more times. The V call is TRBV10-3, the J call TRBJ1-1, with 9 nucleotides matching TRBD1. J gave up 0 bases and V 0 bases, and 5 bases lay outside the gene matches. Germline V CDR1 and CDR2: ENHRY, SYGVKD. The CDR3 runs 17 residues. In DNA, the CDR3 is TGTGCCATCAGTGAGTCGGGGACAGGGAACATGAACACTGAAGCTTTCTTT. Translated: CAISESGTGNMNTEAFF.